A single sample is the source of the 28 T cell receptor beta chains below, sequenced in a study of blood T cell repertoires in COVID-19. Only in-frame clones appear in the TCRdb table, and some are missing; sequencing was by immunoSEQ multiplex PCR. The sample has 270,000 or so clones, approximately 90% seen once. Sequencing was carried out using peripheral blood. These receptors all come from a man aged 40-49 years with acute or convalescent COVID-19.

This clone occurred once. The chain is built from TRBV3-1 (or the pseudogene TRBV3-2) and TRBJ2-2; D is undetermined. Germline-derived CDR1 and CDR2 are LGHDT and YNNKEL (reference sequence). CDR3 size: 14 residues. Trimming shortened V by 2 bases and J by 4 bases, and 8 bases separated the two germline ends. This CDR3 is CASSQMSSTGELFF. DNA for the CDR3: TGTGCCAGCAGCCAAATGTCTTCCACCGGGGAGCTGTTTTTT.

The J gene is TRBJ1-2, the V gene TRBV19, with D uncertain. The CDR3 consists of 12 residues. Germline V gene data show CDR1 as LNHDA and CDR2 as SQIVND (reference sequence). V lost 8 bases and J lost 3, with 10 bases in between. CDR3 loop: CASYEIYYGYTF. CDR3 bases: TGTGCCAGTTACGAGATTTACTATGGCTACACCTTC.

CDR3: CASSLLLVGGGLRSPLHF. For the CDR3, the DNA is TGTGCCAGCAGCTTATTGCTTGTCGGAGGGGGCCTGAGATCACCCCTCCACTTT. V is TRBV11-2 and J is TRBJ1-6; 7 bases are shared with TRBD1. Germline loops: CDR1 SGHAT, CDR2 FQNNGV. This CDR3 is 18 amino acids long. J lost 10 bases, V lost 2 bases, and 17 bases had no gene match. The complete variable domain, with remaining parts taken from reference TRBV11-2 and TRBJ1-6, reads EAGVAQSPRYKIIEKRQSVAFWCNPISGHATLYWYQQILGQGPKLLIQFQNNGVVDDSQLPKDRFSAERLKGVDSTLKIQPAKLEDSAVYLCASSLLLVGGGLRSPLHFGNGTRLTVT.

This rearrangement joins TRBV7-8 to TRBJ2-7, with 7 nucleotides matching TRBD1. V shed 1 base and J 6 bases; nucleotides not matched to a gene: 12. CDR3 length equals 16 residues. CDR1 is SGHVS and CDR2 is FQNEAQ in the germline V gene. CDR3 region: CASSLERAGGPFEQYF. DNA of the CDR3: TGTGCCAGCAGCTTAGAGAGGGCAGGGGGTCCCTTCGAGCAGTACTTC.

The CDR3 loop reads CASVLTGNTEAFF. CDR3 bases: TGTGCCAGCGTACTGACAGGGAACACTGAAGCTTTCTTT. This sequence joins TRBV12-3 or TRBV12-4 and TRBJ1-1; possibly TRBD1 for D (6 bases). Between the trimmed V and J ends, which lost 8 bases and 1 base, there was a span of 11 bases. The CDR3 is 13 amino acids.

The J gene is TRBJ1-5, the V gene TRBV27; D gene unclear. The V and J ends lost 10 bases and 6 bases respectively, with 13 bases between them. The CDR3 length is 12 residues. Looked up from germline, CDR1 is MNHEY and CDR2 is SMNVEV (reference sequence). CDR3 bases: TGTGCCACCCAGGCAGTGGGTCAGCCCCAGCATTTT. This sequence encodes CATQAVGQPQHF.

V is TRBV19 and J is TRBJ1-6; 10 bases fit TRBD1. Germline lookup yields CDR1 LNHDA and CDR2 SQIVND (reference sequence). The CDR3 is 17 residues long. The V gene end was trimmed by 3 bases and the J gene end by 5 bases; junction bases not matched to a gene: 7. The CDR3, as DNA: TGTGCCAGTAGTATGTTTTGGGGGACAGGGGATAATTCACCCCTCCACTTT. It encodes CASSMFWGTGDNSPLHF. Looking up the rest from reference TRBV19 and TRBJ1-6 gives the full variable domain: DGGITQSPKYLFRKEGQNVTLSCEQNLNHDAMYWYRQDPGQGLRLIYYSQIVNDFQKGDIAEGYSVSREKKESFPLTVTSAQKNPTAFYLCASSMFWGTGDNSPLHFGNGTRLTVT.

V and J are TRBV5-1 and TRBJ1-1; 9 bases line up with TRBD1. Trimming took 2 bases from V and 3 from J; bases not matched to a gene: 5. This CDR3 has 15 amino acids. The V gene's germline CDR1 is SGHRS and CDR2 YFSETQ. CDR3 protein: CASSFRQGEDTEAFF. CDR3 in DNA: TGCGCCAGCAGCTTCCGACAGGGGGAGGACACTGAAGCTTTCTTT. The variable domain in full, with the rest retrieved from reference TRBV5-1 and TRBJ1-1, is KAGVTQTPRYLIKTRGQQVTLSCSPISGHRSVSWYQQTPGQGLQFLFEYFSETQRNKGNFPGRFSGRQFSNSRSEMNVSTLELGDSALYLCASSFRQGEDTEAFFGQGTRLTVV.

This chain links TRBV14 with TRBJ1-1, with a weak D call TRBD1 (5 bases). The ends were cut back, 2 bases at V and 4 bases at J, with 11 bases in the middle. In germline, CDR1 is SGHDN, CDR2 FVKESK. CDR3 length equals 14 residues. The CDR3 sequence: CASSQSRGITEAFF. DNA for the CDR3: TGTGCCAGCAGCCAATCAAGGGGAATCACTGAAGCTTTCTTT. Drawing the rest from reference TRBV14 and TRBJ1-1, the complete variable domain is EAGVTQFPSHSVIEKGQTVTLRCDPISGHDNLYWYRRVMGKEIKFLLHFVKESKQDESGMPNNRFLAERTGGTYSTLKVQPAELEDSGVYFCASSQSRGITEAFFGQGTRLTVV.

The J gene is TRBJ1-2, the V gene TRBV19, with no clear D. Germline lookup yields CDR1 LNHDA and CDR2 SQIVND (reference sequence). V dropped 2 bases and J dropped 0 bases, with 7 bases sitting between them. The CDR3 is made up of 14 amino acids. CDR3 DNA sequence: TGTGCCAGTAGTATACAGACTTCTAACTATGGCTACACCTTC. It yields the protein CASSIQTSNYGYTF.

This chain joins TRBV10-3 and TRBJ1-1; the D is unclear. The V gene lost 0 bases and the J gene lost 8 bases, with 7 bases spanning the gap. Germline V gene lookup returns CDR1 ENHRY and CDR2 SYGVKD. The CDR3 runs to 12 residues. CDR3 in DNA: TGTGCCATCAGTGAGTCATGGGCCGAAGCTTTCTTT. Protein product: CAISESWAEAFF.

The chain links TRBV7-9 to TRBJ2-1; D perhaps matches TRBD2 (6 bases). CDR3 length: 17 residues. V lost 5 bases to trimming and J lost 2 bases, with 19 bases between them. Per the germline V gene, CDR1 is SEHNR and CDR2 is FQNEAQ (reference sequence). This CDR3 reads CASSPHALGGAYNEQFF. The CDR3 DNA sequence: TGTGCCAGCAGCCCCCACGCCCTTGGAGGGGCCTACAATGAGCAGTTCTTC.

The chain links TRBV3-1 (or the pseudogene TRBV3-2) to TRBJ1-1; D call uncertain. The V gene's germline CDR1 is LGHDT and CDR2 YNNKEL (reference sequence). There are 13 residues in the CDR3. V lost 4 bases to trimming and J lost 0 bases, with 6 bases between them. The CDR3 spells CASSPPLNTEAFF. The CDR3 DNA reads TGTGCCAGCAGCCCCCCGTTGAACACTGAAGCTTTCTTT.

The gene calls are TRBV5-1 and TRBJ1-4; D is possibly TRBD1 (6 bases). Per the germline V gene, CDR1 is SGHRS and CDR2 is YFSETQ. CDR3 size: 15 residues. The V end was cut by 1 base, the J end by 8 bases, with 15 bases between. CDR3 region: CASSLLQAGDEKLFF. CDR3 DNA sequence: TGCGCCAGCAGCTTGCTCCAGGCAGGGGACGAAAAACTGTTTTTT. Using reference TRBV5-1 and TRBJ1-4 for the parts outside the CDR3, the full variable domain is KAGVTQTPRYLIKTRGQQVTLSCSPISGHRSVSWYQQTPGQGLQFLFEYFSETQRNKGNFPGRFSGRQFSNSRSEMNVSTLELGDSALYLCASSLLQAGDEKLFFGSGTQLSVL.

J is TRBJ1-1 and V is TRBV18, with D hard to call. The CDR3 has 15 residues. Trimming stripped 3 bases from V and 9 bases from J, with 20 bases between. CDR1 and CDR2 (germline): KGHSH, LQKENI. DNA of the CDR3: TGTGCCAGCTCACCGAAGGCAGACCCCGGCGGGAAAGCTTTCTTT. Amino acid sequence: CASSPKADPGGKAFF.

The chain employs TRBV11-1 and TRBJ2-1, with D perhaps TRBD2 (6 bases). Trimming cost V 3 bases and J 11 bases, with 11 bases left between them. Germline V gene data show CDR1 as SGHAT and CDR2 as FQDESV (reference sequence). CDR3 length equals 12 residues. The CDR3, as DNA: TGTGCCAGCAGCTTCCCGGGACTTCAGCAGTTCTTC. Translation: CASSFPGLQQFF.

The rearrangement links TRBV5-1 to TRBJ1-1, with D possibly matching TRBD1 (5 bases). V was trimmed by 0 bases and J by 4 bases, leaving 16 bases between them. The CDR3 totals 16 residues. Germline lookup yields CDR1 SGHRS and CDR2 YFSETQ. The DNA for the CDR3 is TGCGCCAGCAGCTTGGCTCGGGGGTCAAGCGGCACTGAAGCTTTCTTT. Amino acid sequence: CASSLARGSSGTEAFF.

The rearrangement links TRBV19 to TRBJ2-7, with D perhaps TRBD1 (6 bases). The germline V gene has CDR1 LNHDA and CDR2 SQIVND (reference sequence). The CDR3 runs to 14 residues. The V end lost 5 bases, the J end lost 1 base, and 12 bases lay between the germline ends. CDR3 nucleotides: TGTGCCAGTAGTTGGGCAGGGGATTCCTACGAGCAGTACTTC. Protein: CASSWAGDSYEQYF.

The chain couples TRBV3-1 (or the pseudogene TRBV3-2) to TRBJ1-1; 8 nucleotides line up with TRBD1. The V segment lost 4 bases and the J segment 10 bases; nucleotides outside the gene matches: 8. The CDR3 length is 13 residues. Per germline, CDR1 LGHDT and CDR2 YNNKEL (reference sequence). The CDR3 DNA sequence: TGTGCCAGCAGCCCCGCCAGGGGGCAAGCAGCTTTCTTT. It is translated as CASSPARGQAAFF.

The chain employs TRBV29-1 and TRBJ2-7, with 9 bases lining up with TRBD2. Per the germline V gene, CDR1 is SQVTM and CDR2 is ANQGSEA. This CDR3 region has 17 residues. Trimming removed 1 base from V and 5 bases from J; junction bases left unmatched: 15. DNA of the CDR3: TGCAGCGTTGAAGGCGGGGGGGACCTCCCAAGGCGCAACGAGCAGTACTTC. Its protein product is CSVEGGGDLPRRNEQYF.

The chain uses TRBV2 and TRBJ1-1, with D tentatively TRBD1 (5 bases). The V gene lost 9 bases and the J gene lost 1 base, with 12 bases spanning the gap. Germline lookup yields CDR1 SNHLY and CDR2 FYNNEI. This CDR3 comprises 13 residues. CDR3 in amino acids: CARQANRNTEAFF. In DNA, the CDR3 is TGTGCCAGACAGGCAAATAGGAACACTGAAGCTTTCTTT.

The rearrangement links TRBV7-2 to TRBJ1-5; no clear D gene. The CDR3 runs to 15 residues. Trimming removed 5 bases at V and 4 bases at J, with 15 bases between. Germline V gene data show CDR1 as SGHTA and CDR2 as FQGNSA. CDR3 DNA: TGTGCCAGCAGCCTTAGCTCCCAGTTAAATCAGCCCCAGCATTTT. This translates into CASSLSSQLNQPQHF.

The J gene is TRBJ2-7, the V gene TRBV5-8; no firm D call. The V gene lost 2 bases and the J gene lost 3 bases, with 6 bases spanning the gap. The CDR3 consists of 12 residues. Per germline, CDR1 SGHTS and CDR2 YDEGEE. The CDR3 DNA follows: TGTGCCAGCAGCTTCGGGTTCTACGAGCAGTACTTC. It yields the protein CASSFGFYEQYF.

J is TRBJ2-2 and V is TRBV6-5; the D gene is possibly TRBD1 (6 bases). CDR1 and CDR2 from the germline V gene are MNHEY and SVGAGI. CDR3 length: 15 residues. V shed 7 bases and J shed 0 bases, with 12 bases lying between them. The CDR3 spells CASMGWGPNTGELFF. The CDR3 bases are TGTGCCAGCATGGGGTGGGGGCCGAACACCGGGGAGCTGTTTTTT.

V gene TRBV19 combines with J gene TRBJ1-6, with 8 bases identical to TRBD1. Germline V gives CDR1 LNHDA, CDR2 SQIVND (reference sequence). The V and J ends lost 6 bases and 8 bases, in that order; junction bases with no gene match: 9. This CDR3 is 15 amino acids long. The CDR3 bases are TGTGCCAGTAGCCTCCAGGGGGCAAACGATTCACCCCTCCACTTT. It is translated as CASSLQGANDSPLHF.

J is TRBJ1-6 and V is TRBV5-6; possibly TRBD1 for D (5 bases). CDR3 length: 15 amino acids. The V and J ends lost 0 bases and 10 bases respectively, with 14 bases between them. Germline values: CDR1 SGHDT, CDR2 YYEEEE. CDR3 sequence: CASSLVGGRGSPLHF. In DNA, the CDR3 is TGTGCCAGCAGCTTGGTAGGCGGCCGGGGGTCACCCCTCCACTTT.

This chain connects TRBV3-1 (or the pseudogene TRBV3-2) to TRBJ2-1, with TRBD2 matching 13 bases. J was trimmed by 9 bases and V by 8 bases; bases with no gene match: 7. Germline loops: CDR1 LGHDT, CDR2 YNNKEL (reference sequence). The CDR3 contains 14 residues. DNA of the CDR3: TGTGCCAGCTCAACTAGCGGGGGGGCGGGTGAGCAGTTCTTC. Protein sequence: CASSTSGGAGEQFF.

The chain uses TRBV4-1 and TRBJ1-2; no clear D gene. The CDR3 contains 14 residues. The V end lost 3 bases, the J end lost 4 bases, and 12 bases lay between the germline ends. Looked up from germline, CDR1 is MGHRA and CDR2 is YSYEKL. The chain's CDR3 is CASSQKVEGYGYTF. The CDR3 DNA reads TGCGCCAGCAGCCAGAAGGTGGAGGGCTATGGCTACACCTTC.